The 3 T cell receptor beta chains presented below share a single source sample, sequenced in a study of T cells in localized non-small cell lung cancer. The data were produced by immunoSEQ multiplex PCR, yet TCRdb's version contains in-frame clones alone and is incomplete. Of a few thousand clones in the sample, 22% were seen once. The sample was lung tumor tissue, taken before any cancer treatment. These receptors were collected from a woman aged 35 to 70 with stage I lung adenocarcinoma.

This clone appeared a few times. The rearrangement links TRBV9 to TRBJ1-5; D may be TRBD1 (5 bases). Germline V gene sequence: CDR1 SGDLS, CDR2 YYNGEE. V lost 5 bases and J 1 base, leaving 13 bases between the germline ends. This CDR3 has 15 amino acids. The CDR3 loop is CASSEGGVSNQPQHF. The CDR3, as DNA: TGTGCCAGCAGTGAAGGAGGGGTAAGCAATCAGCCCCAGCATTTT.

This clone was observed a handful of times. CDR3 loop: CASRPGQGFTDTQYF. CDR3 bases: TGTGCCAGCAGGCCGGGACAGGGGTTCACAGATACGCAGTATTTT. The chain couples TRBV14 to TRBJ2-3; 10 bases map to TRBD1. This CDR3 has 15 amino acids. V lost 6 bases and J lost 2; bases outside the gene matches: 5. Germline V gives CDR1 SGHDN, CDR2 FVKESK. The full variable domain, in which reference TRBV14 and TRBJ2-3 provide the parts outside the CDR3, is EAGVTQFPSHSVIEKGQTVTLRCDPISGHDNLYWYRRVMGKEIKFLLHFVKESKQDESGMPNNRFLAERTGGTYSTLKVQPAELEDSGVYFCASRPGQGFTDTQYFGPGTRLTVL.

This clone was seen more than once but under ten times. The chain couples TRBV6-8 to TRBJ2-7; 10 positions match TRBD1. The germline CDR1 and CDR2 sequences are MNHGY and SAAAGT. CDR3 length: 14 amino acids. The V and J ends lost 10 bases and 7 bases, in that order; junction bases with no gene match: 13. This CDR3 is CATAGDRGIGEQYF. The DNA of the CDR3 is TGTGCCACCGCGGGGGACAGGGGTATCGGAGAGCAGTACTTC.